One and the same sample provided the 11 T cell receptor beta chains below, sequenced in a study of blood T cells in healthy people across ages. The second PCR ran roughly 6 to 11 cycles with a sample-barcoded 5' primer and J-beta primers. Using its own MiXCR run on the 5' RACE reads, TCRdb lists one record per CDR3 protein. Seen here are about 1.1 million distinct CDR3 sequences, under 40% observed once, and the top ten hold approximately 14%. Sequenced input: blood. Every receptor here comes from a man aged 18 to 29 in good health.

This chain uses TRBV2 with TRBJ2-1, with 8 bases lining up with TRBD2. The CDR3 runs 13 residues. Germline loops: CDR1 SNHLY, CDR2 FYNNEI. J lost 6 bases, V lost 7 bases, and 5 bases had no gene match. CDR3 protein: CASTGTRLNEQFF. CDR3 sequence (DNA): TGTGCCAGCACCGGGACTAGACTCAATGAGCAGTTCTTC.

The chain joins TRBV6-5 to TRBJ2-1; 8 nucleotides line up with TRBD1. The CDR3 covers 14 residues. CDR1 is MNHEY and CDR2 is SVGAGI in the germline V gene. Germline trimming cut 5 bases from V and 6 bases from J; bases unmatched to any gene: 6. The CDR3 is CASSDSGGFNEQFF. The CDR3 bases are TGTGCCAGCAGTGATTCAGGGGGCTTCAATGAGCAGTTCTTC.

The V gene is TRBV2, the J gene TRBJ1-2; tentatively, D is TRBD1 (5 bases). Trimming removed 10 bases from V and 2 bases from J, with 14 bases in between. This CDR3 comprises 13 residues. CDR1 SNHLY and CDR2 FYNNEI come from the germline V gene. This chain's CDR3 is CATTVGQNYGYTF. CDR3 nucleotides: TGTGCCACCACCGTGGGGCAGAACTATGGCTACACCTTC.

V and J are TRBV7-2 and TRBJ2-5, with 8 bases lining up with TRBD1. Trimming cost V 3 bases and J 0 bases; bases outside gene matches: 3. The CDR3 runs 15 residues. Germline CDR1 SGHTA, CDR2 FQGNSA. This CDR3 is CASSFLGQDQETQYF. For the CDR3, the DNA is TGTGCCAGCAGCTTCTTGGGACAGGACCAAGAGACCCAGTACTTC.

This clonotype has only one observation. The chain carries TRBV7-2 and TRBJ2-1; 9 bases are shared with TRBD1. Looked up from germline, CDR1 is SGHTA and CDR2 is FQGNSA. The CDR3 contains 14 residues. The J segment lost 8 bases and the V segment lost 6 bases, leaving 8 bases of the junction unmatched. CDR3 in DNA: TGTGCCAGCAGACCGGGACAGGGTCCGGATGAGCAGTTCTTC. It codes for CASRPGQGPDEQFF. Full variable domain (remainder filled in from reference TRBV7-2 and TRBJ2-1): GAGVSQSPSNKVTEKGKDVELRCDPISGHTALYWYRQSLGQGLEFLIYFQGNSAPDKSGLPSDRFSAERTGGSVSTLTIQRTQQEDSAVYLCASRPGQGPDEQFFGPGTRLTVL.

The chain combines TRBV12-3 or TRBV12-4 with TRBJ1-6; a possible D gene is TRBD1 (5 bases). V was shortened by 10 bases and J by 0 bases, with 10 bases between the two germline ends. The CDR3 contains 14 residues. The CDR3 nucleotides are TGTGCCACCAGGGCCTTCTCCTATAATTCACCCCTCCACTTT. Residues: CATRAFSYNSPLHF.

This chain uses TRBV12-3 or TRBV12-4 with TRBJ2-5, with TRBD2 identical over 8 bases. The J call is in doubt because the DNA end fits TRBJ2-7 better. The CDR3 extends over 14 amino acids. For the CDR3, the DNA is TGTGCCAGCAGTACCGGGACGGGGGGGATCGAGCAGTACTTC. Its translation: CASSTGTGGIEQYF.

This rearrangement joins TRBV2 to TRBJ2-7, with TRBD1 matching 8 bases. The CDR3 sequence is 15 residues long. Trimming took 8 bases from V and 3 from J; bases not matched to a gene: 12. CDR1 is SNHLY and CDR2 is FYNNEI in the germline V gene. The CDR3 DNA reads as TGTGCCAGCCTTTTACAGGGGGGCAGCTTCTACGAGCAGTACTTC. Its protein is CASLLQGGSFYEQYF.

Of note for this clonotype: This CDR3 is missing its conserved last phenylalanine or tryptophan, likely due to a read error. The gene calls are TRBV11-2 and TRBJ2-5; 13 nucleotides align to TRBD2. The CDR3 is made up of 16 amino acids. V lost 5 bases, J lost 2 bases, and 5 bases stayed unmatched. Per the germline V gene, CDR1 is SGHAT and CDR2 is FQNNGV. CDR3 DNA sequence: TGTGCCAGCAGCCCAAGACTAGCGGGGGGTCAAGAGACCCAGTACGTC. Amino acid sequence: CASSPRLAGGQETQYV.

The rearrangement joins TRBV20-1 to TRBJ2-4; D not resolved. The DNA end is more similar to TRBJ2-7, so the J call may be wrong. This CDR3 has 12 amino acids. Germline V gene sequence: CDR1 DFQATT, CDR2 SNEGSKA (reference sequence). In DNA, the CDR3 is TGCAGTGCAACTGACGTGACTTACGAGCAGTACTTC. Translated: CSATDVTYEQYF.

This clonotype has just one count. This rearrangement joins TRBV7-2 to TRBJ2-7; 9 bases are shared with TRBD1. The J call may be wrong; the DNA end is better matched by TRBJ2-5. The CDR3 is 14 residues long. Germline-derived CDR1 and CDR2 are SGHTA and FQGNSA. This CDR3 is CASSLVQGAETQYF. The CDR3 bases are TGTGCCAGCAGCTTAGTACAGGGGGCAGAGACCCAGTACTTC.